This is a list of T cell receptor beta chains from one sample in a study of Ad26.COV2.S vaccination and SARS-CoV-2 variants. Produced via immunoSEQ multiplex PCR; TCRdb's table is partial and in-frame only. This sample yields roughly 300,000 clones, of which approximately 86% are seen a single time; around 11% belongs to the top ten. This material consisted of peripheral blood, taken in a trial of Ad26.COV2.S vaccine versus placebo. Every receptor here comes from a person aged 18-60 years who received the Ad26.COV2.S COVID-19 vaccine or a placebo. CDR3s include the opening cysteine and the closing phenylalanine or tryptophan. The order of the fields is J gene, V gene, CDR3 length, D gene, clone size, CDR3 DNA, CDR3 protein. The D gene is left open where the match is weak. Rows may omit the clone size; those that give it use once, few, many or a size class.

TRBJ2-7 | TRBV7-2 | 15 | NA | once | TGTGCCAGCGCCGCGTCAGGGGCCCTGTCCTACGAGCAGTACTTC | CASAASGALSYEQYF
TRBJ2-2 | TRBV19 | 15 | TRBD1 | once | TGTGCCAGTACCCCGGGACAGGAGAACACCGGGGAGCTGTTTTTT | CASTPGQENTGELFF
TRBJ2-7 | TRBV5-1 | 13 | NA | few | TGCGCCAGCAGCAGGGCAGCCTCCTACGAGCAGTACTTC | CASSRAASYEQYF
TRBJ2-7 | TRBV28 | 14 | NA | NA | TGTGCCAGCAGTTTAGGGACTGGCTCCTACGAGCAGTACTTC | CASSLGTGSYEQYF
TRBJ1-6 | TRBV11-2 | 16 | TRBD1 | NA | TGTGCCAGCAGCTTTCCTCGGGACAGTACTAATTCACCCCTCCACTTT | CASSFPRDSTNSPLHF
TRBJ2-3 | TRBV7-2 | 16 | NA | NA | TGTGCCAGCAGCCCCGGGCTCGGGGGCCGCACAGATACGCAGTATTTT | CASSPGLGGRTDTQYF
TRBJ2-3 | TRBV10-3 | 12 | NA | once | TGTGCCATCAGTGACGGAACAGATACGCAGTATTTT | CAISDGTDTQYF
TRBJ2-1 | TRBV2 | 12 | NA | NA | TGTGCCAGCAGTGTGGCGGGTAATGAGCAGTTCTTC | CASSVAGNEQFF
TRBJ1-6 | TRBV28 | 14 | NA | few | TGTGCCAGCATCGCGGGCCTCCTGGGTTCACCCCTCCACTTT | CASIAGLLGSPLHF
TRBJ2-2 | TRBV27 | 13 | NA | NA | TGTGCCAGCAGTCAGGAGCCCCCCGGGGAGCTGTTTTTT | CASSQEPPGELFF
TRBJ2-1 | TRBV28 | 14 | TRBD2 | once | TGTGCCAGCACTTCGGGGGGGGAATACAATGAGCAGTTCTTC | CASTSGGEYNEQFF
TRBJ2-3 | TRBV5-8 | 14 | NA | NA | TGTGCCAGCAGCTTTCGCAGAAGTCAAGATACGCAGTATTTT | CASSFRRSQDTQYF
TRBJ2-7 | TRBV7-2 | 15 | NA | NA | TGTGCCAGCAGCTTAGGGCCAGGGGCCCACTACGAGCAGTACTTC | CASSLGPGAHYEQYF
TRBJ1-2 | TRBV7-8 | 16 | NA | NA | TGTGCCAGCAGTCGAACAGGCCAACAGACTTCAGGTGGCTACACCTTC | CASSRTGQQTSGGYTF
TRBJ2-1 | TRBV6-2/TRBV6-3 | 15 | NA | NA | TGTGCCAGCAGTTGGAGGGGCATTAGGAACAATGAGCAGTTCTTC | CASSWRGIRNNEQFF
TRBJ2-1 | TRBV4-1 | 12 | NA | once | TGCGCCAGCAATCAGGGAAACAATGAGCAGTTCTTC | CASNQGNNEQFF
TRBJ2-3 | TRBV3-1/TRBV3-2 | 13 | TRBD2 | NA | TGTGCCAGCAGCCGAGCGGGAACAGATACGCAGTATTTT | CASSRAGTDTQYF
TRBJ1-5 | TRBV28 | 13 | NA | NA | TGTGCCAGCGTTTGGACGGGCAATCAGCCCCAGCATTTT | CASVWTGNQPQHF
TRBJ1-5 | TRBV19 | 15 | NA | NA | TGTGCCAGTAGTATTACCCATTATAGCAATCAGCCCCAGCATTTT | CASSITHYSNQPQHF
TRBJ2-3 | TRBV27 | 14 | NA | NA | TGTGCCAGCAGTTTCCGGACTCCCCAAGATACGCAGTATTTT | CASSFRTPQDTQYF
TRBJ2-7 | TRBV28 | 15 | TRBD1 | NA | TGTGCCAGCAGTTCTCTGCCCGGGACAGCGTACGAGCAGTACTTC | CASSSLPGTAYEQYF
TRBJ2-4 | TRBV10-3 | 15 | NA | once | TGTGCCATCAGTGAGCAGGGCCAGGGTGAAAACATTCAGTACTTC | CAISEQGQGENIQYF
TRBJ1-1 | TRBV19 | 13 | NA | few | TGTGCCAGTAGTAGTTTTGGACTTACTGAAGCTTTCTTT | CASSSFGLTEAFF